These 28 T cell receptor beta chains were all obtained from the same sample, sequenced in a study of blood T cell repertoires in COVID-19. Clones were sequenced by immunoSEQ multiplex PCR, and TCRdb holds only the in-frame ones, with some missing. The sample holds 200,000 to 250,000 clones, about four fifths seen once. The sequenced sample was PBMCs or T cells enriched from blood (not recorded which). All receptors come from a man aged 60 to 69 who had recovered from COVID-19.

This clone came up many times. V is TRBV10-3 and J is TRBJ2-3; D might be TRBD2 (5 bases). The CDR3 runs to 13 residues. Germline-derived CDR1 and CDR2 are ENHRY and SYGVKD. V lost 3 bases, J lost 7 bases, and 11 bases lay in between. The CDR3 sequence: CAISESGEYTQYF. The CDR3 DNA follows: TGTGCCATCAGTGAATCTGGGGAGTATACGCAGTATTTT.

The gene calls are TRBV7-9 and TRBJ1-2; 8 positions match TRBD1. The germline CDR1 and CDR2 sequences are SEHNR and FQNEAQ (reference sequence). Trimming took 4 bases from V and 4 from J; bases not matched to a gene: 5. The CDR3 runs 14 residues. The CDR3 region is CASSSQGVSYGYTF. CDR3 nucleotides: TGTGCCAGCAGCTCACAGGGGGTCTCCTATGGCTACACCTTC.

CDR3: CASSYGGEDYGYTF. The CDR3 bases are TGCGCCAGCAGCTACGGGGGTGAGGACTATGGCTACACCTTC. The rearrangement joins TRBV5-1 to TRBJ1-2; D is possibly TRBD1 (5 bases). Deletions cut 3 bases from V and 3 bases from J, with 12 bases between. Looked up from germline, CDR1 is SGHRS and CDR2 is YFSETQ. The CDR3 length is 14 residues.

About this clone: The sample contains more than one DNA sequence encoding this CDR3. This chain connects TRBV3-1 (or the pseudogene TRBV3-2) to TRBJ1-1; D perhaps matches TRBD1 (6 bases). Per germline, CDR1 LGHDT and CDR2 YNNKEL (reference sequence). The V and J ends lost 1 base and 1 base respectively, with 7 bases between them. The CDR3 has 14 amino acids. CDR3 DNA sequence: TGTGCCAGCAGCCAAGTAGGGGGGAACACTGAAGCTTTCTTT. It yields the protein CASSQVGGNTEAFF.

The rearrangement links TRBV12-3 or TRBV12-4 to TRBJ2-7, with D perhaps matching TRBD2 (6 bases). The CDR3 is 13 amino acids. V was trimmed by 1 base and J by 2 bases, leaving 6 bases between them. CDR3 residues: CASSLVAAYEQYF. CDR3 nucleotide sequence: TGTGCCAGCAGTTTAGTAGCGGCCTACGAGCAGTACTTC.

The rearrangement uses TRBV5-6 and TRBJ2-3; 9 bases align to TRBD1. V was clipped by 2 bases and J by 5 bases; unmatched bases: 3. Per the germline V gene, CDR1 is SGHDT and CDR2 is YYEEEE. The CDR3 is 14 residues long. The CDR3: CASSLNRGRDTQYF. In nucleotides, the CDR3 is TGTGCCAGCAGCTTAAACAGGGGGCGAGATACGCAGTATTTT.

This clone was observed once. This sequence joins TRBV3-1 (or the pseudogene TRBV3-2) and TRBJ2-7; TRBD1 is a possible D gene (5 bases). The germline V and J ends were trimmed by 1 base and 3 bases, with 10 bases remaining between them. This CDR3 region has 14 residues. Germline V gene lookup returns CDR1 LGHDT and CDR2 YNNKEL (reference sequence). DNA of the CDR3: TGTGCCAGCAGCCAAGGGCGGCAGGGCTACGAGCAGTACTTC. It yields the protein CASSQGRQGYEQYF.

CDR3 region: CASSQNRGTGELFF. The DNA of the CDR3 is TGTGCCAGCAGCCAGAACAGGGGAACCGGGGAGCTGTTTTTT. V and J are TRBV5-4 and TRBJ2-2, with TRBD1 matching 7 bases. CDR1 is SGHNT and CDR2 is YYREEE in the germline V gene (reference sequence). CDR3 length: 14 amino acids. The J segment lost 5 bases and the V segment lost 4 bases, leaving 5 bases of the junction unmatched. The full variable domain, completed using reference TRBV5-4 and TRBJ2-2, is ETGVTQSPTHLIKTRGQQVTLRCSSQSGHNTVSWYQQALGQGPQFIFQYYREEENGRGNFPPRFSGLQFPNYSSELNVNALELDDSALYLCASSQNRGTGELFFGEGSRLTVL.

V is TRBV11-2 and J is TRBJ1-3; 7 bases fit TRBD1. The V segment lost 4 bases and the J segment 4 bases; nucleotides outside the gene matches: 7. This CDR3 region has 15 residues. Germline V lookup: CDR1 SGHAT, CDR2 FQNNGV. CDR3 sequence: CASSSTGWVGNTIYF. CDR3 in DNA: TGTGCCAGCAGCTCGACAGGGTGGGTCGGAAACACCATATATTTT.

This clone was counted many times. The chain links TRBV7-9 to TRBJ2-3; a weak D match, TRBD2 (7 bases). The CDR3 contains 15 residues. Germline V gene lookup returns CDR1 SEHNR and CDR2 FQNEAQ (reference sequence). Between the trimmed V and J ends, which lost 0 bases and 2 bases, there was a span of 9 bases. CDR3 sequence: CASSLARGATDTQYF. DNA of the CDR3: TGTGCCAGCAGCTTAGCACGGGGGGCCACAGATACGCAGTATTTT. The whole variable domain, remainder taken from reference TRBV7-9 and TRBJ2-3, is DTGVSQNPRHKITKRGQNVTFRCDPISEHNRLYWYRQTLGQGPEFLTYFQNEAQLEKSRLLSDRFSAERPKGSFSTLEIQRTEQGDSAMYLCASSLARGATDTQYFGPGTRLTVL.

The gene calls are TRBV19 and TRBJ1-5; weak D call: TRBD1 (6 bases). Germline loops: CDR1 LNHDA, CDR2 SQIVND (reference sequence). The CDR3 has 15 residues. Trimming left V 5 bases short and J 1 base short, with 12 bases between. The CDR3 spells CASSVDSRSNQPQHF. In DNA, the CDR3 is TGTGCCAGTAGTGTGGACAGCCGAAGCAATCAGCCCCAGCATTTT.

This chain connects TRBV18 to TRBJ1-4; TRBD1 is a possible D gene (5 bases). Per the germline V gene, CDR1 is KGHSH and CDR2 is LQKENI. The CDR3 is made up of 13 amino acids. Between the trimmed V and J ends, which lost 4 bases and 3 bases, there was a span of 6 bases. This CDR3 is CASSRGANEKLFF. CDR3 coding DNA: TGTGCCAGCTCACGGGGGGCTAATGAAAAACTGTTTTTT.

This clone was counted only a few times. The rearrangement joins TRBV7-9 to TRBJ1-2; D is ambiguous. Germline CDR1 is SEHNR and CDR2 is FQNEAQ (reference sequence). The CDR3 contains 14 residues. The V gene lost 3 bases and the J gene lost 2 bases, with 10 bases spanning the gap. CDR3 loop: CASSFFGSNYGYTF. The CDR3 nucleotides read TGTGCCAGCAGCTTTTTTGGGAGCAACTATGGCTACACCTTC.

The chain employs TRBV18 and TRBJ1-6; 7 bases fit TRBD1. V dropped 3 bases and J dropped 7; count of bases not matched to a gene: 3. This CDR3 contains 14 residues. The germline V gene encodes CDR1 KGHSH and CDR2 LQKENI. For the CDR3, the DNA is TGTGCCAGCTCACCCGGGACAGTCAATTCACCCCTCCACTTT. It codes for CASSPGTVNSPLHF.

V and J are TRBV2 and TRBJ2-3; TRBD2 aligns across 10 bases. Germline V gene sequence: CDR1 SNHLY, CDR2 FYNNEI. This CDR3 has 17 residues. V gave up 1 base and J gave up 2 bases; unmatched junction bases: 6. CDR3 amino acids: CASSEGVAGGSTDTQYF. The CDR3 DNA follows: TGTGCCAGCAGTGAAGGGGTAGCGGGGGGATCCACAGATACGCAGTATTTT.

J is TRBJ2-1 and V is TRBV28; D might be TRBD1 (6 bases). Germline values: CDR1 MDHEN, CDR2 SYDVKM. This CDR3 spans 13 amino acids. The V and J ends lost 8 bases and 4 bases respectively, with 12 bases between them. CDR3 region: CASLDSDYNEQFF. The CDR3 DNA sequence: TGTGCCAGCCTGGACAGTGATTACAATGAGCAGTTCTTC.

The CDR3 region is CATSDFSDTQYF. CDR3 in DNA: TGTGCCACCAGTGATTTTTCGGATACGCAGTATTTT. The V call is TRBV24-1, the J call TRBJ2-3; D gene uncertain. There are 12 residues in the CDR3. CDR1 and CDR2 (germline): KGHDR, SFDVKD. V was trimmed by 1 base and J by 6 bases, leaving 4 bases between them.

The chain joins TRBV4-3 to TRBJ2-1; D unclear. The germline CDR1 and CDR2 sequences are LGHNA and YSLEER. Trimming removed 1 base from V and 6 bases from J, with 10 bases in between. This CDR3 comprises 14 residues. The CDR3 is CASSQAFRVNEQFF. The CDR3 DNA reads TGCGCCAGCAGCCAAGCTTTTCGGGTCAATGAGCAGTTCTTC.

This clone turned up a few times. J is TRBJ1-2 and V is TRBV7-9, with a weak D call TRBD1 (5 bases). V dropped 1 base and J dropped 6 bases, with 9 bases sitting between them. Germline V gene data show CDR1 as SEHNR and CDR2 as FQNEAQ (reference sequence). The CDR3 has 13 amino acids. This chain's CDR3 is CASSLVGAHGYTF. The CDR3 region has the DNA TGTGCCAGCAGCTTAGTAGGGGCGCATGGCTACACCTTC.

In DNA, the CDR3 is TGTGCCAGCAGCTTTCAGGCTATGTCAACTAATGAAAAACTGTTTTTT. It translates to CASSFQAMSTNEKLFF. The J gene is TRBJ1-4, the V gene TRBV7-2; D is uncertain. The CDR3 has 16 residues. Trimming stripped 3 bases from V and 0 bases from J, with 11 bases between. The germline gives CDR1 SGHTA, CDR2 FQGNSA.

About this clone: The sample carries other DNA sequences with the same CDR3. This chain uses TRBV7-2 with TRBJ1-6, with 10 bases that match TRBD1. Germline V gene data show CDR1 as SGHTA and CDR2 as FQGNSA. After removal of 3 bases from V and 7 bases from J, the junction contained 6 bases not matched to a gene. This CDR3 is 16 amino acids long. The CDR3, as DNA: TGTGCCAGCAGCTTCGGTCGGGGACAGGGGAATTCACCCCTCCACTTT. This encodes CASSFGRGQGNSPLHF.

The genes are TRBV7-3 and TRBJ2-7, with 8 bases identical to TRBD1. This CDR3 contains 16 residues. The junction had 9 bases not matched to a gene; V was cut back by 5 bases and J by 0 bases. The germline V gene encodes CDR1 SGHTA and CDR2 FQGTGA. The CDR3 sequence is CASSRQGPTNSYEQYF. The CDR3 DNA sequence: TGTGCCAGCAGCCGACAGGGGCCTACAAACTCCTACGAGCAGTACTTC.

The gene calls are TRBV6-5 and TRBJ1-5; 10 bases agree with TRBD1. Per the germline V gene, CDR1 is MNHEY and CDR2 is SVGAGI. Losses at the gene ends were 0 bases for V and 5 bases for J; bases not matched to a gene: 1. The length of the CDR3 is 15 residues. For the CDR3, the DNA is TGTGCCAGCAGTTACTCGGGACAGGGGCATCAGCCCCAGCATTTT. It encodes CASSYSGQGHQPQHF.

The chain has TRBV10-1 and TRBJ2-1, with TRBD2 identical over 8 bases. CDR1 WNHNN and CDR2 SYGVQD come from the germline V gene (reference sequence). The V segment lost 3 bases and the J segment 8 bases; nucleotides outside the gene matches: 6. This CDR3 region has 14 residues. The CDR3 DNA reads TGCGCCAGCAGTGATGCGGGGGGCTGGGATGAGCAGTTCTTC. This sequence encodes CASSDAGGWDEQFF.

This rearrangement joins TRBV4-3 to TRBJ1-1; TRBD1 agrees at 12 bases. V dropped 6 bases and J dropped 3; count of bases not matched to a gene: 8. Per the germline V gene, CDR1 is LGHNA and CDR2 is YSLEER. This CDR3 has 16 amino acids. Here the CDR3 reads CASREGQGALYTEAFF. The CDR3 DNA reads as TGCGCCAGCAGAGAGGGACAGGGGGCATTATACACTGAAGCTTTCTTT.

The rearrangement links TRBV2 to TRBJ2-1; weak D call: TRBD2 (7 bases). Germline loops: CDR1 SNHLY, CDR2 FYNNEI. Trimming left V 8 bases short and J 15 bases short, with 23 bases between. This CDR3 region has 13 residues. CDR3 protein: CASQSAGAPGLFF. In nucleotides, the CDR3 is TGTGCCAGCCAGTCCGCGGGGGCGCCAGGGTTGTTCTTC.

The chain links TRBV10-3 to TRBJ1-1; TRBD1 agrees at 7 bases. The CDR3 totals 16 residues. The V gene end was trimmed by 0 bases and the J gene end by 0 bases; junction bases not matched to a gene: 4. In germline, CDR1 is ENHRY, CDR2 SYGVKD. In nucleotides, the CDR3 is TGTGCCATCAGTGAGTCCCCAGGGGGAATGAACACTGAAGCTTTCTTT. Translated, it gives CAISESPGGMNTEAFF.

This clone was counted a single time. CDR3 region: CASSASNYGYTF. DNA of the CDR3: TGTGCCAGTAGTGCGAGTAACTATGGCTACACCTTC. V gene TRBV19 combines with J gene TRBJ1-2; D unresolved. The CDR3 runs 12 residues. V lost 5 bases and J lost 1, with 5 bases in between. The germline gives CDR1 LNHDA, CDR2 SQIVND (reference sequence).